This TCR beta chain was observed in a study of circulating and synovial CD4+ cells in juvenile arthritis. General study points: Bulk blood CD4 samples held at least an order of magnitude more or fewer genomes than CPL. These blood cells shared more CDR3 sequences with synovium than bulk blood.

A word on this clone: Its antigen is undetermined.

The CDR3 loop spans 15 amino acids. After removal of 4 bases from V and 5 bases from J, the junction contained 12 bases not matched to a gene. The germline V gene encodes CDR1 GTSNPN and CDR2 SVGIG (reference sequence). Sequencing used immunoSEQ multiplex PCR; TCRdb keeps in-frame clones, though not all of them. Of approximately 36,000 clones listed, roughly 94% were seen once; the top ten hold around 0.64%. Sequenced sample: CD4+ T cells from blood. This chain links TRBV30 with TRBJ2-7; 9 bases line up with TRBD1. The sequence was collected from a human donor with juvenile idiopathic arthritis. The CDR3 nucleotides are TGTGCCTGGAACATCGCGACAGGGGGTGGGGACGAGCAGTACTTC. It yields the protein CAWNIATGGGDEQYF.